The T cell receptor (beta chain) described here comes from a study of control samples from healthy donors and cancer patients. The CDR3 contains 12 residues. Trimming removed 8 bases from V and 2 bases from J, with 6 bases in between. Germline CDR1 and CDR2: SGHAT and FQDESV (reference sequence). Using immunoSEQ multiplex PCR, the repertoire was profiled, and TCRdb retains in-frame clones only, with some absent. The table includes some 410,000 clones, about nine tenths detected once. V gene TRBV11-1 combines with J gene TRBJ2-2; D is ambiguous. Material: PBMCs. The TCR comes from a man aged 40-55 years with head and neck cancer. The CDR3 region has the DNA TGTGCCAGCGTCAGTAACACCGGGGAGCTGTTTTTT. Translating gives CASVSNTGELFF. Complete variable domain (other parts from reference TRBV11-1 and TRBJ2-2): EAEVAQSPRYKITEKSQAVAFWCDPISGHATLYWYRQILGQGPELLVQFQDESVVDDSQLPKDRFSAERLKGVDSTLKIQPAELGDSAMYLCASVSNTGELFFGEGSRLTVL.